These 25 T cell receptor beta chains were sequenced from one sample in a study of shared T cell receptors in the human thymus. TCRdb's table, derived via immunoSEQ multiplex PCR, lists solely in-frame clones and lacks some. The data show 640,000 or so clones, with around 87% seen just once and 0.0094% held by the top ten. These data are also associated with another study on human thymus T cells.

The sample consisted of thymocytes. Receptors were obtained from a boy younger than two with a congenital heart defect.

The rearrangement uses TRBV4-1 and TRBJ1-4; no reliable D call. CDR1 and CDR2 from the germline V gene are MGHRA and YSYEKL. The germline V and J ends were trimmed by 3 bases and 0 bases, with 8 bases remaining between them. The CDR3 consists of 15 residues. DNA for the CDR3: TGCGCCAGCAGCCATAAACCGGCAACTAATGAAAAACTGTTTTTT. This translates into CASSHKPATNEKLFF.

The rearrangement links TRBV5-5 to TRBJ2-7, with 8 bases fitting TRBD2. Losses at the gene ends were 0 bases for V and 3 bases for J; bases not matched to a gene: 5. Germline V gene sequence: CDR1 SGHKS, CDR2 YYEKEE (reference sequence). The CDR3 covers 15 residues. The CDR3 coding sequence is TGTGCCAGCAGCTTGGTTCCGGGAGGGAACTACGAGCAGTACTTC. Encoded protein: CASSLVPGGNYEQYF.

As DNA, the CDR3 is TGTGCCAGCAGTGACTCAGAGGGATATGAGCAGTTCTTC. Protein sequence: CASSDSEGYEQFF. J is TRBJ2-1 and V is TRBV6-4; a weak D match, TRBD2 (5 bases). CDR3 length equals 13 residues. Per the germline V gene, CDR1 is MRHNA and CDR2 is SNTAGT. V dropped 0 bases and J dropped 8 bases, with 8 bases sitting between them.

The genes are TRBV7-2 and TRBJ2-5; TRBD1 aligns across 7 bases. The V and J ends lost 4 bases and 4 bases, in that order; junction bases with no gene match: 12. The CDR3 covers 16 residues. The germline CDR1 and CDR2 sequences are SGHTA and FQGNSA. This CDR3 is CASSSPLTGVGETQYF. CDR3 nucleotide sequence: TGTGCCAGCAGCTCGCCCCTAACAGGGGTGGGAGAGACCCAGTACTTC. Full variable domain (outside the CDR3, taken from reference TRBV7-2 and TRBJ2-5): GAGVSQSPSNKVTEKGKDVELRCDPISGHTALYWYRQSLGQGLEFLIYFQGNSAPDKSGLPSDRFSAERTGGSVSTLTIQRTQQEDSAVYLCASSSPLTGVGETQYFGPGTRLLVL.

V usage is TRBV28 and J usage is TRBJ1-2; 7 bases are a match to TRBD1. This CDR3 has 12 amino acids. Trimming took 7 bases from V and 8 from J; bases not matched to a gene: 7. Germline assignment: CDR1 MDHEN and CDR2 SYDVKM. CDR3 region: CASTAADRGYTF. The CDR3 coding sequence is TGTGCCAGCACCGCCGCGGACAGGGGCTACACCTTC.

The CDR3 reads CASSQDWSPGLAVYNEQFF. CDR3 in DNA: TGCGCCAGCAGCCAAGATTGGAGTCCGGGACTAGCGGTGTACAATGAGCAGTTCTTC. J is TRBJ2-1 and V is TRBV4-1, with TRBD2 matching over 11 bases. Germline V gene lookup returns CDR1 MGHRA and CDR2 YSYEKL. V dropped 0 bases and J dropped 4; count of bases not matched to a gene: 11. The CDR3 is made up of 19 amino acids.

This clone came up a few times. V usage is TRBV25-1 and J usage is TRBJ2-1; 10 nucleotides align to TRBD2. The CDR3 has 15 residues. The V segment lost 5 bases and the J segment 5 bases; nucleotides outside the gene matches: 6. Germline values: CDR1 MGHDK, CDR2 SYGVNS. CDR3 loop: CASSNWTSGHNEQFF. The CDR3 region has the DNA TGTGCCAGCAGTAACTGGACTAGCGGTCACAATGAGCAGTTCTTC.

The chain joins TRBV27 to TRBJ2-1; 7 bases line up with TRBD2. Trimming cost V 5 bases and J 7 bases; bases outside gene matches: 14. There are 16 residues in the CDR3. Per germline, CDR1 MNHEY and CDR2 SMNVEV (reference sequence). CDR3 sequence: CASSLHRDYTGNEQFF. The CDR3 region has the DNA TGTGCCAGCAGTCTCCACCGGGACTATACGGGGAATGAGCAGTTCTTC.

This chain uses TRBV7-8 with TRBJ1-5, with 7 bases matching TRBD1. The CDR3 has 16 residues. Germline CDR1 and CDR2: SGHVS and FQNEAQ. Losses at the gene ends were 5 bases for V and 2 bases for J; bases not matched to a gene: 9. CDR3 bases: TGTGCCAGCAGCACCCGACAGGGAGAGGGCAATCAGCCCCAGCATTTT. Translation gives CASSTRQGEGNQPQHF.

This clone was detected a few times. This chain links TRBV28 with TRBJ2-6; unclear D gene. Germline values: CDR1 MDHEN, CDR2 SYDVKM. This CDR3 is 19 amino acids long. V was clipped by 3 bases and J by 0 bases, with 18 bases between them. The CDR3 nucleotides read TGTGCCAGCAGTTTCTATGGATCGGAGACGTACTCTGGGGCCAACGTCCTGACTTTC. Its protein product is CASSFYGSETYSGANVLTF.

This clone was seen a few times. V and J are TRBV4-3 and TRBJ2-2; TRBD2 might be the D (5 bases). CDR3 length: 14 amino acids. Germline assignment: CDR1 LGHNA and CDR2 YSLEER. V lost 2 bases to trimming and J lost 6 bases, with 10 bases between them. Here the CDR3 reads CASSQRERPGELFF. The CDR3 nucleotides are TGCGCCAGCAGCCAACGAGAGCGGCCCGGGGAGCTGTTTTTT.

The chain couples TRBV14 to TRBJ1-2; 10 bases fit TRBD1. The V and J ends lost 0 bases and 8 bases, in that order; junction bases with no gene match: 6. Per the germline V gene, CDR1 is SGHDN and CDR2 is FVKESK. There are 15 residues in the CDR3. The chain's CDR3 is CASSQDQGQGKGYTF. CDR3 coding DNA: TGTGCCAGCAGCCAAGATCAGGGACAGGGGAAAGGCTACACCTTC. Supplemented by reference TRBV14 and TRBJ1-2, the full variable domain reads EAGVTQFPSHSVIEKGQTVTLRCDPISGHDNLYWYRRVMGKEIKFLLHFVKESKQDESGMPNNRFLAERTGGTYSTLKVQPAELEDSGVYFCASSQDQGQGKGYTFGSGTRLTVV.

This chain connects TRBV11-3 to TRBJ2-5; D might be TRBD1 (6 bases). The V and J ends lost 5 bases and 2 bases respectively, with 9 bases between them. Germline-derived CDR1 and CDR2 are SGHNT and YENEEA. CDR3 length: 13 residues. CDR3 bases: TGTGCCAGCAGCCTGGGACAACAAGAGACCCAGTACTTC. Its protein product is CASSLGQQETQYF.

This clone was counted a few times. The chain combines TRBV7-9 with TRBJ1-3; TRBD1 agrees at 7 bases. V gave up 4 bases and J gave up 8 bases; unmatched junction bases: 8. Germline loops: CDR1 SEHNR, CDR2 FQNEAQ (reference sequence). This CDR3 is 14 amino acids long. As DNA, the CDR3 is TGTGCCAGCAGCTCAGGGACAGCTTTTCACACCATATATTTT. Translating it yields CASSSGTAFHTIYF.

The CDR3 bases are TGTGCCAGCAGCCCGGGACAGCCCTTTCCTTACACTGAAGCTTTCTTT. Amino acids: CASSPGQPFPYTEAFF. This rearrangement joins TRBV7-9 to TRBJ1-1, with 7 positions matching TRBD1. Trimming cost V 5 bases and J 3 bases; bases outside gene matches: 12. The germline gives CDR1 SEHNR, CDR2 FQNEAQ (reference sequence). The CDR3 sequence is 16 residues long. Full variable domain (missing parts from reference TRBV7-9 and TRBJ1-1): DTGVSQNPRHKITKRGQNVTFRCDPISEHNRLYWYRQTLGQGPEFLTYFQNEAQLEKSRLLSDRFSAERPKGSFSTLEIQRTEQGDSAMYLCASSPGQPFPYTEAFFGQGTRLTVV.

V gene TRBV7-9 combines with J gene TRBJ2-7, with D perhaps matching TRBD2 (5 bases). Trimming pared 1 base from V and 3 bases from J, leaving 22 bases between. This CDR3 has 18 amino acids. Looked up from germline, CDR1 is SEHNR and CDR2 is FQNEAQ (reference sequence). CDR3 sequence (DNA): TGTGCCAGCAGCTTAGAACTACCCGGGAAACAGCCCCTCTACGAGCAGTACTTC. Amino acids: CASSLELPGKQPLYEQYF.

The chain couples TRBV6-1 to TRBJ1-4; possibly TRBD1 for D (6 bases). Germline values: CDR1 MNHNS, CDR2 SASEGT. This CDR3 spans 12 amino acids. V lost 4 bases, J lost 14 bases, and 14 bases lay in between. The CDR3 nucleotides are TGTGCCAGCAGTGCACAGGGAGTTTTGCTGTTTTTT. Residues: CASSAQGVLLFF.

This chain connects TRBV30 to TRBJ1-6; 9 nucleotides match TRBD1. Germline-derived CDR1 and CDR2 are GTSNPN and SVGIG (reference sequence). This CDR3 contains 15 residues. J was trimmed by 4 bases and V by 5 bases; bases with no gene match: 6. CDR3 protein: CAWASGQGYNSPLHF. In DNA, the CDR3 is TGTGCCTGGGCCTCGGGACAGGGATATAATTCACCCCTCCACTTT.

To note about this clone: Distinct nucleotide sequences in the sample also encode this CDR3. This chain links TRBV28 with TRBJ2-7, with 9 bases identical to TRBD2. In germline, CDR1 is MDHEN, CDR2 SYDVKM. After removal of 3 bases from V and 0 bases from J, the junction contained 6 bases not matched to a gene. The CDR3 contains 16 residues. CDR3 loop: CASSLWSSGSSYEQYF. In DNA form, the CDR3 reads TGTGCCAGCAGTTTGTGGAGTAGCGGGAGCTCCTACGAGCAGTACTTC.

This clone was seen only a few times. This sequence joins TRBV25-1 and TRBJ2-1, with TRBD2 matching over 7 bases. The CDR3 totals 15 residues. The V segment lost 0 bases and the J segment 2 bases; nucleotides outside the gene matches: 1. CDR1 is MGHDK, CDR2 SYGVNS, per germline. The CDR3: CASSEYTSAYNEQFF. The CDR3 DNA is TGTGCCAGCAGTGAATACACTAGCGCCTACAATGAGCAGTTCTTC.

The J gene is TRBJ2-1, the V gene TRBV4-2, with TRBD2 identical over 13 bases. This CDR3 contains 18 residues. CDR1 and CDR2 (germline): LGHNA, YNFKEQ. Trimming at V came to 1 base and at J to 0 bases, leaving 3 bases not matched to a gene. For the CDR3, the DNA is TGTGCCAGCAGCCAAGGGACTAGCGGGGGTAGCTCCTACAATGAGCAGTTCTTC. It encodes CASSQGTSGGSSYNEQFF.

This rearrangement joins TRBV28 to TRBJ2-2; no clear D gene. This CDR3 spans 15 amino acids. Trimming left V 7 bases short and J 7 bases short, with 19 bases between. Germline lookup yields CDR1 MDHEN and CDR2 SYDVKM. CDR3 coding DNA: TGTGCCAGCAAGTATAGTTTGTCTGTCGGCGGGGAGCTGTTTTTT. The encoded protein is CASKYSLSVGGELFF.

V gene TRBV28 combines with J gene TRBJ1-5, with 10 nucleotides matching TRBD1. The V segment lost 5 bases and the J segment 6 bases; nucleotides outside the gene matches: 7. Germline values: CDR1 MDHEN, CDR2 SYDVKM. This CDR3 spans 15 amino acids. In DNA, the CDR3 is TGTGCCAGCAGTCCAAGACAGGGGGCTTGTCAGCCCCAGCATTTT. Its translation is CASSPRQGACQPQHF.

This clone was detected only a few times. The chain recombines TRBV7-2 with TRBJ1-2; D is ambiguous. Germline V gene data show CDR1 as SGHTA and CDR2 as FQGNSA. Trimming took 1 base from V and 2 from J, leaving 11 bases between them. The CDR3 length is 15 residues. The CDR3 region is CASSLDSGENYGYTF. The DNA of the CDR3 is TGTGCCAGCAGCTTAGATAGCGGGGAAAACTATGGCTACACCTTC. The full variable domain, rest sourced from reference TRBV7-2 and TRBJ1-2, is GAGVSQSPSNKVTEKGKDVELRCDPISGHTALYWYRQSLGQGLEFLIYFQGNSAPDKSGLPSDRFSAERTGGSVSTLTIQRTQQEDSAVYLCASSLDSGENYGYTFGSGTRLTVV.

This chain joins TRBV6-4 and TRBJ2-1; 9 nucleotides line up with TRBD2. The CDR3 sequence is 14 residues long. Germline CDR1 MRHNA, CDR2 SNTAGT. The ends lost 2 bases at V and 6 bases at J; junction bases unmatched: 2. The CDR3 sequence: CASSDPRGGNEQFF. CDR3 nucleotides: TGTGCCAGCAGTGACCCGCGGGGGGGCAATGAGCAGTTCTTC.